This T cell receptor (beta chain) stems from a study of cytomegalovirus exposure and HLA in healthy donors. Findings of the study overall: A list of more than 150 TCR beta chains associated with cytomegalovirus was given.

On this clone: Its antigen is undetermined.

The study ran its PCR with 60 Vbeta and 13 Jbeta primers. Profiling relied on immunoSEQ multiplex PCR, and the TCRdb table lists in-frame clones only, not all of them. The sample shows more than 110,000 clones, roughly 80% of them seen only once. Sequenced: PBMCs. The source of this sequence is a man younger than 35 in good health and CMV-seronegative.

This chain's CDR3 is CASSLASGGPYNEQFF. In DNA form, the CDR3 reads TGTGCCAGCAGCTTAGCTTCCGGGGGGCCCTACAATGAGCAGTTCTTC. V usage is TRBV7-2 and J usage is TRBJ2-1, with D maybe TRBD2 (7 bases). Trimming left V 0 bases short and J 2 bases short, with 11 bases between. Looked up from germline, CDR1 is SGHTA and CDR2 is FQGNSA. This CDR3 is built from 16 residues.